This paragraph covers one T cell receptor beta chain sequence. Its cognate antigen is unknown. This record comes from a study of cytomegalovirus exposure and HLA in healthy donors. Study outcomes and limitations: CMV antigen specificity was confirmed in vitro for a few CMV-associated chains. Cytomegalovirus association was listed for 150 to 200 TCR beta chains.

The J segment lost 2 bases and the V segment lost 4 bases, leaving 6 bases of the junction unmatched. From germline, CDR1 is LGHNA and CDR2 YNFKEQ. The CDR3 runs 15 residues. The PCR employed 60 Vbeta primers together with 13 Jbeta primers. The protocol was immunoSEQ multiplex PCR, while the TCRdb copy is restricted to in-frame clones and leaves out a portion. The sample contains about 140,000 clones, 70% to 85% of which appear only once. The specimen sequenced was PBMCs. The sequence derives from a man under 40 in good health and CMV-seropositive. The J gene is TRBJ2-7, the V gene TRBV4-2; 9 nucleotides line up with TRBD2. As DNA, the CDR3 is TGTGCCAGCAGCCCCCGACTAGCGGAAACCTACGAGCAGTACTTC. Residues: CASSPRLAETYEQYF.